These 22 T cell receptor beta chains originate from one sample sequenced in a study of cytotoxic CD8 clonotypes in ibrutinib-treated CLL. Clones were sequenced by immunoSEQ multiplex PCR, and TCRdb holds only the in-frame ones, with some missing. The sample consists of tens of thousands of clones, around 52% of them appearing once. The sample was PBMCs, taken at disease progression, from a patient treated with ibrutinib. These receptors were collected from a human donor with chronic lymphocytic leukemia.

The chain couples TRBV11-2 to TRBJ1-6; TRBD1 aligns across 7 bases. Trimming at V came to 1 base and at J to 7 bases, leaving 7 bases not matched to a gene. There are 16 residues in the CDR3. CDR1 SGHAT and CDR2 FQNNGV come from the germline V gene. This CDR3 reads CASSLVPQGRNSPLHF. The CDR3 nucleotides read TGTGCCAGCAGCTTAGTCCCACAGGGGAGGAATTCACCCCTCCACTTT.

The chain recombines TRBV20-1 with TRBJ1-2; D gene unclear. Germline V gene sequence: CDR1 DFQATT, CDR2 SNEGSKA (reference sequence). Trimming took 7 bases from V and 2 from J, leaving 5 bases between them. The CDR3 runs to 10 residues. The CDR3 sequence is CSVGNYGYTF. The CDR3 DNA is TGCAGTGTGGGGAACTATGGCTACACCTTC.

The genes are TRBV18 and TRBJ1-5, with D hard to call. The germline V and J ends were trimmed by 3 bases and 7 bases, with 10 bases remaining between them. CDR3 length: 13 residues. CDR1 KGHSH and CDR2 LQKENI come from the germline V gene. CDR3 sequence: CASSPSDGQPQHF. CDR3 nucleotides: TGTGCCAGCTCACCGTCGGACGGCCAGCCCCAGCATTTT. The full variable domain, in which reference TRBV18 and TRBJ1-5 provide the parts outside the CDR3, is NAGVMQNPRHLVRRRGQEARLRCSPMKGHSHVYWYRQLPEEGLKFMVYLQKENIIDESGMPKERFSAEFPKEGPSILRIQQVVRGDSAAYFCASSPSDGQPQHFGDGTRLSIL.

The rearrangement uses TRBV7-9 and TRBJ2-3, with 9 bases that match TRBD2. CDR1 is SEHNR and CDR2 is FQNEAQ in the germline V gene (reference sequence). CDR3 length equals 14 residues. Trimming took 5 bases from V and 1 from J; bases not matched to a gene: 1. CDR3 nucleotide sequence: TGTGCCAGCAGCAGGACTAGCGGCACAGATACGCAGTATTTT. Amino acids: CASSRTSGTDTQYF. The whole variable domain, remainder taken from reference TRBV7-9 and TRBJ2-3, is DTGVSQNPRHKITKRGQNVTFRCDPISEHNRLYWYRQTLGQGPEFLTYFQNEAQLEKSRLLSDRFSAERPKGSFSTLEIQRTEQGDSAMYLCASSRTSGTDTQYFGPGTRLTVL.

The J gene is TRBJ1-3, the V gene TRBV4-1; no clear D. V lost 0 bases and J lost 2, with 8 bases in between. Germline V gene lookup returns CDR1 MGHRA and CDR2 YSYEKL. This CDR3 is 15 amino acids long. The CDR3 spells CASSQDPATGNTIYF. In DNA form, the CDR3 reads TGCGCCAGCAGCCAAGATCCCGCGACTGGAAACACCATATATTTT.

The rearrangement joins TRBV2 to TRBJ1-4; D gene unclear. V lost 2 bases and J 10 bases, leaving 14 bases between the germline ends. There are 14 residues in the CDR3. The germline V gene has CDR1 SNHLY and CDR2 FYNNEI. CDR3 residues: CASSEFSPPAKLFF. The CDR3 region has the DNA TGTGCCAGCAGTGAATTTTCCCCCCCGGCAAAACTGTTTTTT.

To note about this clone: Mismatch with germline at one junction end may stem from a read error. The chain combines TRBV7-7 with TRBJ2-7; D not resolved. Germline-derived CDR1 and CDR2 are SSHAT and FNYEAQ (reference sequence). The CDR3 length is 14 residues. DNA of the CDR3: TGTGCTAGCAGCTTAGATAAGGGCTCCTACGAGCAGTACTTC. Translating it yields CASSLDKGSYEQYF. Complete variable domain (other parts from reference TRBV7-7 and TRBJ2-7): GAGVSQSPRYKVTKRGQDVTLRCDPISSHATLYWYQQALGQGPEFLTYFNYEAQPDKSGLPSDRFSAERPEGSISTLTIQRTEQRDSAMYRCASSLDKGSYEQYFGPGTRLTVT.

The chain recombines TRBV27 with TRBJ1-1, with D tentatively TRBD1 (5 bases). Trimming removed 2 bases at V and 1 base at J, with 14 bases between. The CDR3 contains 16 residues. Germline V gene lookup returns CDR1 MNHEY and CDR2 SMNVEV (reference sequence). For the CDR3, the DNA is TGTGCCAGCAGTTTAGGTGCAGGGCTGGCGAACACTGAAGCTTTCTTT. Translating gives CASSLGAGLANTEAFF.

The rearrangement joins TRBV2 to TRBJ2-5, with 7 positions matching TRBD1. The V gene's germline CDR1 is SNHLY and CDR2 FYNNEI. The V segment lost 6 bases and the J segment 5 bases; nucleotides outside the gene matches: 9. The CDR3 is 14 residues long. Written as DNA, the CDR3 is TGTGCCAGCAGAGCGGACAGGCATGCGGAGACCCAGTACTTC. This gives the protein CASRADRHAETQYF.

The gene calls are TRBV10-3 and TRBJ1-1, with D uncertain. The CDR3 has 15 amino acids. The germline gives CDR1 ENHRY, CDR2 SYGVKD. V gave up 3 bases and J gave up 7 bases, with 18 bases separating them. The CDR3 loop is CAISDGRRERGEAFF. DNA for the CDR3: TGTGCCATCAGTGACGGGAGGAGGGAACGGGGTGAAGCTTTCTTT.

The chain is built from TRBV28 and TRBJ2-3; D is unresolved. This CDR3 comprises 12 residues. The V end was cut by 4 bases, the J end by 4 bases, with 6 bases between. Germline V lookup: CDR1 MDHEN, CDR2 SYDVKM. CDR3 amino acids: CASSSRSDTQYF. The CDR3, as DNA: TGTGCCAGCAGTTCAAGGTCAGATACGCAGTATTTT.

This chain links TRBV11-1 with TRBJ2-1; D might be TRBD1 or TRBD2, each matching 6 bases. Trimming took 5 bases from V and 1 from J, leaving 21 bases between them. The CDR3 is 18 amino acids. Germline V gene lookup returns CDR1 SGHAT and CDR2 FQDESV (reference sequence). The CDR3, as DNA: TGTGCCAGCAGCGTCCGGGGGCTTCCAGGCGGTTCCTACAATGAGCAGTTCTTC. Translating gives CASSVRGLPGGSYNEQFF.

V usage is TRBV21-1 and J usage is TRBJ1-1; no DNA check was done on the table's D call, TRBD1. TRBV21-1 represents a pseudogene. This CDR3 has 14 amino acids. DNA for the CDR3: TGTGCCAGCAGCCCGGGACAGAAGAACACTGAAGCTTTCTTT. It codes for CASSPGQKNTEAFF.

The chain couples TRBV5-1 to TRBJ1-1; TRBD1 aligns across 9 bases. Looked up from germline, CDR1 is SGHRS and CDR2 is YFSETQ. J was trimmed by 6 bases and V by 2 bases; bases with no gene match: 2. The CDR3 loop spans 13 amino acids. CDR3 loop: CASSFTGGAEAFF. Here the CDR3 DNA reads TGCGCCAGCAGCTTTACAGGGGGCGCTGAAGCTTTCTTT.

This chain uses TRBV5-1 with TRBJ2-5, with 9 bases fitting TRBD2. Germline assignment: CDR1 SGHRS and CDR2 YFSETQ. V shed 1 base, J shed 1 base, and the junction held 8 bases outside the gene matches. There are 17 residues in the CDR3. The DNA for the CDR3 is TGCGCCAGCAGCTTGCTTTTATTGACTAGCGGCCAAGAGACCCAGTACTTC. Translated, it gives CASSLLLLTSGQETQYF.

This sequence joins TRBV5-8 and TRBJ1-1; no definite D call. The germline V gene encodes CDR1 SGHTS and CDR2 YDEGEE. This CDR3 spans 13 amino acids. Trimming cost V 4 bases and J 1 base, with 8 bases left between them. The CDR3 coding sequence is TGTGCCAGCAGCAAGGGCCCGAACACTGAAGCTTTCTTT. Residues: CASSKGPNTEAFF.

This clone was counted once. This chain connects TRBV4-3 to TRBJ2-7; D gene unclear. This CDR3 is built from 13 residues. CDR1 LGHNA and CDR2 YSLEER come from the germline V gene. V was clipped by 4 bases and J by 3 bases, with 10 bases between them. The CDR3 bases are TGCGCCAGCAGCCCTGGCGAGTTCTACGAGCAGTACTTC. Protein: CASSPGEFYEQYF.

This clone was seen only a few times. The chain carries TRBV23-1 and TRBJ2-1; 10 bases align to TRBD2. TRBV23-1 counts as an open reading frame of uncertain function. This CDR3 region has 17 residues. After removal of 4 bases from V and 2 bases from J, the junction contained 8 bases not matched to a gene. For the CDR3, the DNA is TGCGCCAGCAGTCCCCGGGGTAGCGGGGGGACCTACAATGAGCAGTTCTTC. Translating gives CASSPRGSGGTYNEQFF.

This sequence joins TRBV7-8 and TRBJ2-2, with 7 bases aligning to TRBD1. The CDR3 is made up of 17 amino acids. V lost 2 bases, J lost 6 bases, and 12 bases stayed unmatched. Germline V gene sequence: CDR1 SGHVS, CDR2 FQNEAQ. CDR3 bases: TGTGCCAGCAGCTTATGGGGGCAGGGGGAGTTTTCCGGGGAGCTGTTTTTT. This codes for CASSLWGQGEFSGELFF.

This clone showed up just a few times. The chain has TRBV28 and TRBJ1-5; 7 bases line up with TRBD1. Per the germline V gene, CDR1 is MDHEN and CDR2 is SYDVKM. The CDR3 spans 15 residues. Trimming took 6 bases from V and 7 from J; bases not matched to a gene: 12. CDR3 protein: CASSQGQTGGQPQHF. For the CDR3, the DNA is TGTGCCAGCAGCCAGGGACAGACTGGGGGCCAGCCCCAGCATTTT.

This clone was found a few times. This CDR3 reads CASSLGLAIHEQYF. The CDR3, as DNA: TGTGCCAGCAGCTTAGGGTTGGCTATTCACGAGCAGTACTTC. The chain is built from TRBV11-1 and TRBJ2-7; unclear D gene. The V gene lost 1 base and the J gene lost 5 bases, with 12 bases spanning the gap. CDR1 is SGHAT and CDR2 is FQDESV in the germline V gene (reference sequence). This CDR3 spans 14 amino acids.

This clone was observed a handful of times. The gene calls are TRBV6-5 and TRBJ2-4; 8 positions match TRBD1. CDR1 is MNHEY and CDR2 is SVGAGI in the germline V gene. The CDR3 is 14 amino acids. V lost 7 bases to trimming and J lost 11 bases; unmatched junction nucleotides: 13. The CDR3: CASKLIGQGGFQYF. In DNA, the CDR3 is TGTGCCAGCAAACTCATTGGACAGGGCGGCTTTCAGTACTTC.